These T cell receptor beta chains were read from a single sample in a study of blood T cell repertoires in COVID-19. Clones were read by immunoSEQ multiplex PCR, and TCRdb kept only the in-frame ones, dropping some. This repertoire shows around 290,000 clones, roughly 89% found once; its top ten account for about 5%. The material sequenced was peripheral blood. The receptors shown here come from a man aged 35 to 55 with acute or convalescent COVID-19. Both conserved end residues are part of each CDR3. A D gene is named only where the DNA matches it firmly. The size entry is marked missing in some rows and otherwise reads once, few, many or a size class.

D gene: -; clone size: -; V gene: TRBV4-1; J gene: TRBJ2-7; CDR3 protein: CASSPGSAVYEQYF; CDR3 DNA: TGCGCCAGCAGCCCGGGTTCGGCTGTCTACGAGCAGTACTTC
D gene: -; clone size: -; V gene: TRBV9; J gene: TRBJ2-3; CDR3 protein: CASSAVWLPDTQYF; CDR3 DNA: TGTGCCAGCAGCGCCGTCTGGCTCCCAGATACGCAGTATTTT
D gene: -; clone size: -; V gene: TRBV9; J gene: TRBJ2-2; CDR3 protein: CASSSYSGAGELFF; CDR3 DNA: TGTGCCAGCAGTTCGTATAGCGGCGCCGGGGAGCTGTTTTTT
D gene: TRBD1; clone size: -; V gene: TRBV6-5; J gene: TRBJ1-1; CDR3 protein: CASSRGDSEAFF; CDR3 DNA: TGTGCCAGCAGCCGCGGGGACAGTGAAGCTTTCTTT
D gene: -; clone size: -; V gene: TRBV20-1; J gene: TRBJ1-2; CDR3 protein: CSARSENGYTF; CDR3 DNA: TGCAGTGCTAGGAGCGAGAATGGCTACACCTTC
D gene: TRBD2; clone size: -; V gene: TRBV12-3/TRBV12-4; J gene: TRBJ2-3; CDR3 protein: CASSSRGGDTQYF; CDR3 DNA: TGTGCCAGCAGTTCTCGGGGAGGGGATACGCAGTATTTT
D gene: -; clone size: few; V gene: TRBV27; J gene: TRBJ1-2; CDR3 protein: CASSYPGAAGYTF; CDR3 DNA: TGTGCCAGCAGTTACCCAGGGGCCGCTGGCTACACCTTC
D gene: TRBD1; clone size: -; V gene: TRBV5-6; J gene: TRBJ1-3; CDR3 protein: CASSPGGAFGNTIYF; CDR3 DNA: TGTGCCAGCAGTCCAGGGGGCGCTTTTGGAAACACCATATATTTT
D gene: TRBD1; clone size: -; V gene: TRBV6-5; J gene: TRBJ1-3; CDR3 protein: CASSQRTGPGNTIYF; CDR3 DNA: TGTGCCAGCAGTCAACGGACAGGGCCTGGAAACACCATATATTTT
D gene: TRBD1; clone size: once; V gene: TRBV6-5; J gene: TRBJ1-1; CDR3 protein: CASSRIQGTEAFF; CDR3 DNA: TGTGCCAGCAGTCGAATACAGGGGACTGAAGCTTTCTTT
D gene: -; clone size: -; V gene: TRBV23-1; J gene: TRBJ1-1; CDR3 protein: CASSQYNLREAFF; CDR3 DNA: TGCGCCAGCAGTCAATATAACCTACGGGAAGCTTTCTTT
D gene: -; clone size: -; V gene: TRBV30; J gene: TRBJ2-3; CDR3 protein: CAWSVTSGTQYF; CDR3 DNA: TGTGCCTGGAGTGTAACAAGCGGTACGCAGTATTTT
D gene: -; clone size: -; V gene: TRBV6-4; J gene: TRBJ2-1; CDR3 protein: CASSQVATGYNEQFF; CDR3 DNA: TGTGCCAGCAGCCAAGTGGCGACGGGATACAATGAGCAGTTCTTC
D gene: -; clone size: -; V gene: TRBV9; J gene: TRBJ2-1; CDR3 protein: CASSVSGFSYNEQFF; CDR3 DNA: TGTGCCAGCAGCGTATCCGGGTTCTCCTACAATGAGCAGTTCTTC
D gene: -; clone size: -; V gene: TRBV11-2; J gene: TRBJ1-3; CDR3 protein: CASSLSLQPSSGNTIYF; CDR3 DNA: TGTGCCAGCAGCTTATCCCTACAGCCGAGCTCTGGAAACACCATATATTTT
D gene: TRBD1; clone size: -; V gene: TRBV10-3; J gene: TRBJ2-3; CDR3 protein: CAIRGTGTDTQYF; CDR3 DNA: TGTGCCATCAGGGGGACAGGGACAGATACGCAGTATTTT
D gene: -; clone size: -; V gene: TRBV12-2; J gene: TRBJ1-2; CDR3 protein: CASRSPHAAPGDWYGANYGYTF; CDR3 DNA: TGTGCAAGTCGCTCCCCCCATGCGGCCCCCGGGGATTGGTACGGGGCTAACTATGGCTACACCTTC
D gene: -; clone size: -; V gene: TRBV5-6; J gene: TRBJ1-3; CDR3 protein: CASSLGPLARNTIYF; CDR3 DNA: TGTGCCAGCAGCTTGGGACCCCTAGCCCGCAACACCATATATTTT
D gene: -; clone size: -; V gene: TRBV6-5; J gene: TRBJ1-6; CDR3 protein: CASAVVSPLHF; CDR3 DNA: TGTGCCAGCGCGGTTGTTTCACCCCTCCACTTT
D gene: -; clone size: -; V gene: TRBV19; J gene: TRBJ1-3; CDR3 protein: CASTDVRSSGNTIYF; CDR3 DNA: TGTGCCAGTACCGACGTAAGGAGCTCTGGAAACACCATATATTTT
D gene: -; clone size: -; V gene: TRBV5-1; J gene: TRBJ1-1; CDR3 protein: CASSLYAGNTEAFF; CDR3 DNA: TGCGCCAGCAGCTTGTACGCAGGGAACACTGAAGCTTTCTTT
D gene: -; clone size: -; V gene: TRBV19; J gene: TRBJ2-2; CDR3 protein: CASRSQGRKTGELFF; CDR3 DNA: TGTGCCAGTAGGTCACAGGGGAGGAAGACCGGGGAGCTGTTTTTT
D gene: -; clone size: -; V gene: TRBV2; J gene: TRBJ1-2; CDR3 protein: CASSVLGRGYTF; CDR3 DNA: TGTGCCAGCAGCGTTTTGGGGCGGGGCTACACCTTC
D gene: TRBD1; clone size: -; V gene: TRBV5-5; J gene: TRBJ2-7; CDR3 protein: CASSSGQAPSYEQYF; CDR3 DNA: TGTGCCAGCAGCTCTGGACAGGCTCCATCCTACGAGCAGTACTTC
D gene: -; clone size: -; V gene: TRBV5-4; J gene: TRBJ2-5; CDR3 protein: CASSLAQVQETQYF; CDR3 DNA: TGTGCCAGCAGTTTAGCGCAGGTCCAAGAGACCCAGTACTTC
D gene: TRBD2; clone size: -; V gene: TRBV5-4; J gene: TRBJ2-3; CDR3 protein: CASSLGGGGRTDTQYF; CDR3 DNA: TGTGCCAGCAGCTTGGGCGGCGGGGGGCGTACAGATACGCAGTATTTT
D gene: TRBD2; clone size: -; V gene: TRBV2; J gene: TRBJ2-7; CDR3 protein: CASSPRGGRYEQYF; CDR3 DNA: TGTGCCAGCAGCCCCCGGGGGGGGCGCTACGAGCAGTACTTC
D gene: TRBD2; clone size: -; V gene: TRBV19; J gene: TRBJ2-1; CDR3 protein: CASSPTGGGAGEQFF; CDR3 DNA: TGTGCCAGTAGCCCTACTGGCGGGGGGGCCGGAGAGCAGTTCTTC
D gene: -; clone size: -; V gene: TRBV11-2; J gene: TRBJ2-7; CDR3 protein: CASSSDRPTLYEQYF; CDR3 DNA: TGTGCCAGCAGCTCCGACAGGCCCACCCTCTACGAGCAGTACTTC
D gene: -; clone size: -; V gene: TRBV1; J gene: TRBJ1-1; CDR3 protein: CTSSQDRNTEAFF; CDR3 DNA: TGCACCAGCAGCCAAGACAGAAACACTGAAGCTTTCTTT
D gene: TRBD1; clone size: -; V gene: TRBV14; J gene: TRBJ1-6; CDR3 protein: CASSHFTYRGEYSNSPLHF; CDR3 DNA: TGTGCCAGCAGCCACTTCACCTACAGGGGAGAATATAGTAATTCACCCCTCCACTTT
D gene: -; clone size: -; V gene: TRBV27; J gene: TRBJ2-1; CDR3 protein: CASSLTGGTYNEQFF; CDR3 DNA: TGTGCCAGCAGTTTAACCGGGGGAACCTACAATGAGCAGTTCTTC
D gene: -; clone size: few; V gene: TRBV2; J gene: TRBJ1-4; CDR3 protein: CASSGDTYEKLFF; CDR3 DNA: TGTGCCAGCAGTGGGGACACTTATGAAAAACTGTTTTTT
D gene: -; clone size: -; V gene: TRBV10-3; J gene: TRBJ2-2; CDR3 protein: CAISLSGELFF; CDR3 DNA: TGTGCCATCAGTCTAAGCGGGGAGCTGTTTTTT
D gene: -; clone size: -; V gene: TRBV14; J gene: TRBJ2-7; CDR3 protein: CASSPAGGYEQYF; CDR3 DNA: TGTGCCAGCAGCCCCGCAGGAGGGTACGAGCAGTACTTC
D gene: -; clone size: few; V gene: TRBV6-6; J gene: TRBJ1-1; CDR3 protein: CASTTQANTEAFF; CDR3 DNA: TGTGCCAGCACAACCCAGGCGAACACTGAAGCTTTCTTT
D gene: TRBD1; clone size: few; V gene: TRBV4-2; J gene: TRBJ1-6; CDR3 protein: CASAQGANSPLHF; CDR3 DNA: TGTGCCAGCGCACAGGGGGCGAATTCACCCCTCCACTTT
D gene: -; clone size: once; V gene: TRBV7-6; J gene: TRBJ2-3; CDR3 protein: CASSLLPGIRGRDTQYF; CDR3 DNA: TGTGCCAGCAGCTTACTTCCGGGGATCAGGGGAAGGGATACGCAGTATTTT
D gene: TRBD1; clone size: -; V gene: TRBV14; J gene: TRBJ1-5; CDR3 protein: CASSHADRGLNQPQHF; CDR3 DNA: TGTGCCAGCAGCCACGCTGACAGGGGACTCAATCAGCCCCAGCATTTT
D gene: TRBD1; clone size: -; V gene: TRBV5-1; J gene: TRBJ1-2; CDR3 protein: CASSPKTGASNYGYTF; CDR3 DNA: TGCGCCAGCAGCCCTAAGACAGGGGCTTCTAACTATGGCTACACCTTC
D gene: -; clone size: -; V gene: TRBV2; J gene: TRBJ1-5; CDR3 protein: CASRGDSQPQHF; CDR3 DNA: TGTGCCAGCAGGGGCGACAGTCAGCCCCAGCATTTT
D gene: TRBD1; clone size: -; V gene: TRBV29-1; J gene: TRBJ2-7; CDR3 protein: CSAGQGTYEQYF; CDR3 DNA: TGCAGCGCGGGACAGGGGACCTACGAGCAGTACTTC
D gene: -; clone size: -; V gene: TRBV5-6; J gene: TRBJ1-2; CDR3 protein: CASRRGRASYGYTF; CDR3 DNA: TGTGCCAGCAGAAGGGGAAGGGCCAGCTATGGCTACACCTTC
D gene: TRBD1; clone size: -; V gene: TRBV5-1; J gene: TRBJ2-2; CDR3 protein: CASSRTGANTGELFF; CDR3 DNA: TGCGCCAGCAGCCGGACAGGTGCGAACACCGGGGAGCTGTTTTTT
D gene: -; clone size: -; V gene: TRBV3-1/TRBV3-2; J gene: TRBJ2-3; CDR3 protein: CASSHIDTQYF; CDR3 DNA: TGTGCCAGCAGCCATATCGATACGCAGTATTTT
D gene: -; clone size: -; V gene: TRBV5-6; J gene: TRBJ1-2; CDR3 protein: CASSLGRFLGGYTF; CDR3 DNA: TGTGCCAGCAGCTTGGGCAGGTTTCTGGGTGGCTACACCTTC